Listed below are T cell receptor beta chains from one sample, sequenced in a study of beta chain features in type 1 diabetes. Some clones are missing from TCRdb's copy, which holds only in-frame ones; the method was immunoSEQ multiplex PCR. Of about 180,000 clones listed, roughly an eighth were seen once; the top ten hold roughly 0.56%. The sequenced sample was central memory CD4+ T cells from blood. Receptor source: a woman under 30 in good health. The conserved cysteine and the conserved F or W are not part of the CDR3 here.

CDR3 protein: ASSLDQTGNQPQH
V gene: TRBV11-2
J gene: TRBJ1-5

CDR3 protein: ASSLDGQKNTGELF
V gene: TRBV11-3
J gene: TRBJ2-2

CDR3 protein: ASSYPGEEQF
V gene: TRBV6-6
J gene: TRBJ2-1

CDR3 protein: ASSQDPGTSGYNEQF
V gene: TRBV4-2
J gene: TRBJ2-1

CDR3 protein: ASSPGRGNTEAF
V gene: TRBV18
J gene: TRBJ1-1

CDR3 protein: ASSPGLAGSYNEQF
V gene: TRBV4-3
J gene: TRBJ2-1

CDR3 protein: ASSRTSGRSSDTQY
V gene: TRBV2
J gene: TRBJ2-3

CDR3 protein: ASSLRLAGGRETQY
V gene: TRBV7-3
J gene: TRBJ2-5

CDR3 protein: SSKRVSGREGRNEQF
V gene: TRBV29-1
J gene: TRBJ2-1

CDR3 protein: ASSLSTAEYNEQF
V gene: TRBV5-1
J gene: TRBJ2-1

CDR3 protein: ASRQGRNEKLF
V gene: TRBV5-1
J gene: TRBJ1-4

CDR3 protein: ASSTQGMGNNEQF
V gene: TRBV19
J gene: TRBJ2-1

CDR3 protein: ASKLAGGPGETQY
V gene: TRBV10-2
J gene: TRBJ2-5

CDR3 protein: ASSPQGGNTEAF
V gene: TRBV5-1
J gene: TRBJ1-1

CDR3 protein: ASSPDRASRETQY
V gene: TRBV18
J gene: TRBJ2-5

CDR3 protein: ASSTQAGGRTGELF
V gene: TRBV11-2
J gene: TRBJ2-2

CDR3 protein: SAGEVSYEQY
V gene: TRBV29-1
J gene: TRBJ2-7

CDR3 protein: ASSSGGTDTQY
V gene: TRBV28
J gene: TRBJ2-3

CDR3 protein: ASREGTGTGKQF
V gene: TRBV6-5
J gene: TRBJ2-1

CDR3 protein: AWSTGLAGQETQY
V gene: TRBV30
J gene: TRBJ2-5

CDR3 protein: ASSDRVRAF
V gene: TRBV7-9
J gene: TRBJ1-1

CDR3 protein: ASSTSGGVGAF
V gene: TRBV7-9
J gene: TRBJ1-1

CDR3 protein: ASGGGWGTDTQY
V gene: TRBV6-6
J gene: TRBJ2-3

CDR3 protein: ASHRRGETQY
V gene: TRBV2
J gene: TRBJ2-5

CDR3 protein: ASSMVEDTQY
V gene: TRBV5-1
J gene: TRBJ2-5

CDR3 protein: ASSPVDEQF
V gene: TRBV7-9
J gene: TRBJ2-1

CDR3 protein: ASSLRTGWSNQPQH
V gene: TRBV28
J gene: TRBJ1-5

CDR3 protein: ASSWGQNQETQY
V gene: TRBV6-6
J gene: TRBJ2-5

CDR3 protein: ASSSRDRASNEKLF
V gene: TRBV2
J gene: TRBJ1-4

CDR3 protein: AGRGTGKDEQF
V gene: TRBV6-6
J gene: TRBJ2-1

CDR3 protein: AWSVGRGQAGYT
V gene: TRBV30
J gene: TRBJ1-2

CDR3 protein: AISEPGQGYGYT
V gene: TRBV10-3
J gene: TRBJ1-2

CDR3 protein: ASSFEGGANTEAF
V gene: TRBV5-1
J gene: TRBJ1-1

CDR3 protein: ASSLGQGLDNQPQH
V gene: TRBV28
J gene: TRBJ1-5

CDR3 protein: ASSGMGGRNYEQY
V gene: TRBV6-5
J gene: TRBJ2-7

CDR3 protein: ASSLASTEAF
V gene: TRBV28
J gene: TRBJ1-1

CDR3 protein: ASSQEVQGNYEQY
V gene: TRBV4-3
J gene: TRBJ2-7

CDR3 protein: ASSLERRGGSEAF
V gene: TRBV7-8
J gene: TRBJ1-1

CDR3 protein: ASSPPAGGDSEQY
V gene: TRBV18
J gene: TRBJ2-7

CDR3 protein: ASSASPRGEQY
V gene: TRBV14
J gene: TRBJ2-7

CDR3 protein: ASSYPQSFLQETQY
V gene: TRBV6-6
J gene: TRBJ2-5

CDR3 protein: ASSTQGLAKNIQY
V gene: TRBV6-5
J gene: TRBJ2-4

CDR3 protein: ASRGAGDEQY
V gene: TRBV6-5
J gene: TRBJ2-7

CDR3 protein: ASRMTGNTEAF
V gene: TRBV27
J gene: TRBJ1-1

CDR3 protein: ASSADRDSTDTQY
V gene: TRBV18
J gene: TRBJ2-3

CDR3 protein: ASSQDRSRFGEQF
V gene: TRBV5-4
J gene: TRBJ2-1

CDR3 protein: ASSPTGDQPQH
V gene: TRBV7-9
J gene: TRBJ1-5

CDR3 protein: ASSLYSYNEQF
V gene: TRBV7-2
J gene: TRBJ2-1

CDR3 protein: ASSPPDRGSNEQF
V gene: TRBV18
J gene: TRBJ2-1

CDR3 protein: ASSYLGRRRYQPQH
V gene: TRBV28
J gene: TRBJ1-5

CDR3 protein: ASSSRDTSYEQY
V gene: TRBV6-5
J gene: TRBJ2-7

CDR3 protein: ASSLALYWSKETQY
V gene: TRBV4-2
J gene: TRBJ2-5

CDR3 protein: ASSFDTVSGANVLT
V gene: TRBV5-1
J gene: TRBJ2-6

CDR3 protein: ASSQAMNTEAF
V gene: TRBV18
J gene: TRBJ1-1

CDR3 protein: ASSFGTATF
V gene: TRBV5-6
J gene: TRBJ2-1

CDR3 protein: AWSPLTGILGREQF
V gene: TRBV30
J gene: TRBJ2-1

CDR3 protein: ASSQGGQMNEQF
V gene: TRBV4-1
J gene: TRBJ2-1

CDR3 protein: ASRGLAGETQY
V gene: TRBV2
J gene: TRBJ2-5